The 20 T cell receptor beta chains given below trace back to one sample, sequenced in a study of type 1 regulatory T cells. TCRdb redid the calling of the reads with MiXCR, one entry per CDR3 protein. The sample lists some 60,000 distinct CDR3 sequences, roughly 60% occurring once. These TCRs are of unknown antigen specificity. The sample taken for sequencing was cultured non-Tr1 T cells, either the whole culture or a sorted T cell fraction (not recorded which). The receptor source for this set is a human donor in good health.

V usage is TRBV11-1 and J usage is TRBJ2-7; 8 nucleotides align to TRBD1. V was clipped by 2 bases and J by 7 bases; unmatched bases: 7. Germline V lookup: CDR1 SGHAT, CDR2 FQDESV (reference sequence). CDR3 size: 14 residues. The CDR3 DNA is TGTGCCAGCAGCTTACCAGGGGGCTTGGAGGAGCAGTACTTC. Amino acids: CASSLPGGLEEQYF.

The chain combines TRBV7-8 with TRBJ2-2; D call uncertain. In germline, CDR1 is SGHVS, CDR2 FQNEAQ. This CDR3 region has 15 residues. V shed 3 bases and J shed 5 bases, with 13 bases lying between them. The DNA for the CDR3 is TGTGCCAGCAGCTTCGCTGTCCACATTACCGGGGAGCTGTTTTTT. Translation gives CASSFAVHITGELFF.

The chain is built from TRBV24-1 and TRBJ2-1, with 9 bases that match TRBD1. The CDR3 extends over 14 amino acids. The germline gives CDR1 KGHDR, CDR2 SFDVKD. V lost 5 bases and J lost 9; bases outside the gene matches: 7. In nucleotides, the CDR3 is TGTGCCACCAGTGGGGGACAGGGTTTAAGTGAGCAGTTCTTC. Its protein is CATSGGQGLSEQFF.

This clonotype was picked up many times. This rearrangement joins TRBV29-1 to TRBJ2-2, with D perhaps matching TRBD2 (5 bases). In germline, CDR1 is SQVTM, CDR2 ANQGSEA. V was pared by 7 bases and J by 6 bases, with 15 bases between. The CDR3 is 13 amino acids. CDR3 protein: CSASQLTAGELFF. The CDR3 coding sequence is TGCAGCGCTAGCCAGCTTACCGCCGGGGAGCTGTTTTTT.

The genes are TRBV14 and TRBJ2-2, with 7 bases identical to TRBD1. Germline V gene data show CDR1 as SGHDN and CDR2 as FVKESK. J gave up 4 bases and V 1 base, and 12 bases lay outside the gene matches. The CDR3 extends over 18 amino acids. The DNA of the CDR3 is TGTGCCAGCAGCCAAGTGGGAGCTTTGGCAGGGGGCACCGGGGAGCTGTTTTTT. It specifies CASSQVGALAGGTGELFF.

There are a few counts of this clonotype. The V gene is TRBV20-1, the J gene TRBJ2-1; D assignment may be TRBD1 or TRBD2 (5 bases each). This CDR3 is 13 amino acids long. V gave up 5 bases and J gave up 6 bases, with 14 bases separating them. In germline, CDR1 is DFQATT, CDR2 SNEGSKA (reference sequence). This chain's CDR3 is CSAWRGVSNEQFF. In DNA, the CDR3 is TGCAGTGCTTGGCGAGGGGTATCCAATGAGCAGTTCTTC.

The rearrangement links TRBV29-1 to TRBJ2-2; 9 nucleotides match TRBD2. Germline V gives CDR1 SQVTM, CDR2 ANQGSEA. The CDR3 totals 15 residues. J lost 7 bases, V lost 5 bases, and 11 bases had no gene match. The CDR3 protein is CSVSGLAGALGELFF. In DNA form, the CDR3 reads TGCAGCGTTAGTGGGTTAGCGGGGGCTCTCGGGGAGCTGTTTTTT.

V usage is TRBV20-1 and J usage is TRBJ2-3; the match to TRBD2 covers 10 bases. Looked up from germline, CDR1 is DFQATT and CDR2 is SNEGSKA (reference sequence). CDR3 size: 16 residues. J lost 2 bases, V lost 6 bases, and 11 bases had no gene match. The CDR3 region has the DNA TGCAGTGCCCTCCACTATAGCGGGGGGTCCACAGATACGCAGTATTTT. Its protein product is CSALHYSGGSTDTQYF.

The chain is built from TRBV5-4 and TRBJ1-1, with 8 bases matching TRBD1. The V and J ends lost 6 bases and 0 bases, in that order; junction bases with no gene match: 10. The CDR3 has 16 residues. The germline V gene encodes CDR1 SGHNT and CDR2 YYREEE (reference sequence). This CDR3 is CASTADRGYMNTEAFF. In DNA form, the CDR3 reads TGTGCCAGCACCGCCGACAGGGGTTACATGAACACTGAAGCTTTCTTT.

The chain is built from TRBV28 and TRBJ2-2, with 10 bases identical to TRBD2. In germline, CDR1 is MDHEN, CDR2 SYDVKM. With 2 bases clipped from V and 6 bases from J, the junction kept 3 bases outside the gene matches. The CDR3 runs 15 residues. Here the CDR3 reads CASSLGLAGAGELFF. CDR3 nucleotides: TGTGCCAGCAGTTTAGGGCTAGCGGGAGCCGGGGAGCTGTTTTTT.

The rearrangement links TRBV3-1 to TRBJ1-6, with TRBD1 identical over 10 bases. CDR3 size: 15 residues. V shed 0 bases, J shed 9 bases, and the junction held 2 bases outside the gene matches. The germline V gene encodes CDR1 LGHDT and CDR2 YNNKEL (reference sequence). CDR3 DNA: TGTGCCAGCAGCCAAGAAGACAGGGGGCGTTCACCCCTCCACTTT. Protein product: CASSQEDRGRSPLHF.

The chain links TRBV6-5 to TRBJ1-1, with D maybe TRBD1 (5 bases). Trimming shortened V by 2 bases and J by 3 bases, and 16 bases separated the two germline ends. CDR3 length: 16 amino acids. The germline V gene encodes CDR1 MNHEY and CDR2 SVGAGI. Here the CDR3 DNA reads TGTGCCAGCAGTTACAGCAGGGTAAATTTGCACACTGAAGCTTTCTTT. Translating gives CASSYSRVNLHTEAFF.

Relative to its sample, this clonotype is medium-sized. V and J are TRBV4-3 and TRBJ2-5; D not certain. V dropped 1 base and J dropped 5 bases, with 8 bases sitting between them. From germline, CDR1 is LGHNA and CDR2 YSLEER. There are 13 residues in the CDR3. As DNA, the CDR3 is TGCGCCAGCAGCCAAGGAGTGAGGGAGACCCAGTACTTC. Encoded protein: CASSQGVRETQYF.

The chain carries TRBV20-1 and TRBJ2-7; possibly TRBD1 for D (6 bases). Germline V gene sequence: CDR1 DFQATT, CDR2 SNEGSKA (reference sequence). V was trimmed by 3 bases and J by 2 bases, leaving 17 bases between them. The length of the CDR3 is 15 residues. CDR3 DNA sequence: TGCAGTGCTAGGGATTCGGGGCAGGGGACCTACGAGCAGTACTTC. Translation gives CSARDSGQGTYEQYF.

The J gene is TRBJ2-3, the V gene TRBV6-1; 10 bases are shared with TRBD2. V gave up 1 base and J gave up 4 bases; unmatched junction bases: 2. This CDR3 spans 15 amino acids. Per germline, CDR1 MNHNS and CDR2 SASEGT. The CDR3 DNA reads TGTGCCAGCAGTGAAGAAGCGGGAGGGCCAGATACGCAGTATTTT. It encodes CASSEEAGGPDTQYF.

This sequence joins TRBV5-1 and TRBJ1-1, with 8 bases matching TRBD1. The J segment lost 1 base and the V segment lost 3 bases, leaving 2 bases of the junction unmatched. This CDR3 region has 14 residues. Germline-derived CDR1 and CDR2 are SGHRS and YFSETQ. CDR3 sequence reads: CASSSGQGNTEAFF. In nucleotides, the CDR3 is TGCGCCAGCAGCTCAGGACAGGGGAACACTGAAGCTTTCTTT.

V usage is TRBV6-5 and J usage is TRBJ2-1; the D is unclear. The CDR3 length is 11 residues. Germline V CDR1 and CDR2: MNHEY, SVGAGI. V was shortened by 7 bases and J by 5 bases, with 6 bases between the two germline ends. Here the CDR3 reads CASTDHNEQFF. In nucleotides, the CDR3 is TGTGCCAGCACAGATCACAATGAGCAGTTCTTC.

This clonotype was counted a few times. The J gene is TRBJ1-4, the V gene TRBV28; weak D call: TRBD1 (6 bases). This CDR3 has 16 residues. CDR1 MDHEN and CDR2 SYDVKM come from the germline V gene. V was trimmed by 6 bases and J by 2 bases, leaving 16 bases between them. CDR3 sequence: CASSQFQGRTNEKLFF. The CDR3 DNA reads TGTGCCAGCAGCCAATTTCAGGGGCGTACTAATGAAAAACTGTTTTTT. Full variable domain (missing parts from reference TRBV28 and TRBJ1-4): DVKVTQSSRYLVKRTGEKVFLECVQDMDHENMFWYRQDPGLGLRLIYFSYDVKMKEKGDIPEGYSVSREKKERFSLILESASTNQTSMYLCASSQFQGRTNEKLFFGSGTQLSVL.

The V and J genes are TRBV20-1 and TRBJ2-4; 14 nucleotides line up with TRBD2. V dropped 6 bases and J dropped 8; count of bases not matched to a gene: 6. Looked up from germline, CDR1 is DFQATT and CDR2 is SNEGSKA (reference sequence). The length of the CDR3 is 14 residues. CDR3 coding DNA: TGCAGTGCCGGGACTAGCGGGAGTGGAGACATTCAGTACTTC. Encoded protein: CSAGTSGSGDIQYF.

The chain links TRBV29-1 to TRBJ2-5; 7 nucleotides align to TRBD1. From germline, CDR1 is SQVTM and CDR2 ANQGSEA. CDR3 length: 12 residues. The V gene end was trimmed by 6 bases and the J gene end by 5 bases; junction bases not matched to a gene: 6. Here the CDR3 DNA reads TGCAGCGTCGTAGACAGGGTCGAGACCCAGTACTTC. Its translation is CSVVDRVETQYF.